This is a list of T cell receptor beta chains from one sample in a study of human T cells and chemical hapten exposure. TCRdb reanalysed the RACE reads using MiXCR and keeps one entry per CDR3 protein. Of fewer than 70,000 distinct CDR3 sequences in the sample, approximately 11% were seen once. Source: whole blood, taken in connection with sensitization to the hapten diphenylcyclopropenone (DPC). The receptors originated from a woman aged 50 to 60 with alopecia areata. Some clones in this sample may be carry-over from other donors' samples. Each CDR3 is given with its conserved first and last residue. The order of the fields is CDR3 DNA, CDR3 protein, D gene, clone size, J gene, V gene. A D gene is named only where the DNA matches it firmly. Clone sizes are given selectively: once, few, many, or a class where the clone is expanded.

TGCAGCGTTGTTGAACAGACTCATGGCTACACCTTC CSVVEQTHGYTF . many TRBJ1-2 TRBV29-1
TGCAGCGTTTCTAGCGGACATCGGGAGACCCAGTACTTC CSVSSGHRETQYF TRBD2 few TRBJ2-5 TRBV29-1
TGTGCCAGCTCACAAGGGACGCTCAATCAGCCCCAGCATTTT CASSQGTLNQPQHF . many TRBJ1-5 TRBV18
TGCGCCAGCAGCTTGGGCGGAAGCACAGATACGCAGTATTTT CASSLGGSTDTQYF . . TRBJ2-3 TRBV5-1
TGTGCCAGCAGCCAGGGGCAGGGGATCTATGAGCAGTTCTTC CASSQGQGIYEQFF . . TRBJ2-1 TRBV7-9
TGCGCCAGCAGCCAGGACACTTCGGGGGCCAACACTGAAGCTTTCTTT CASSQDTSGANTEAFF . few TRBJ1-1 TRBV5-1
TGTGCCAGCAGCCAAGACCCTAGTGATTCCTACAATGAGCAGTTCTTC CASSQDPSDSYNEQFF . many TRBJ2-1 TRBV14
TGCAGTGCCCGCCCATGGGGTGAAAAACTGTTTTTT CSARPWGEKLFF . many TRBJ1-4 TRBV20-1
TGTGCCAGCAGCCCGAGCGGGGGGTCGGGCACTGAAGCTTTCTTT CASSPSGGSGTEAFF . many TRBJ1-1 TRBV9
TGCGCCACCGTGGACGGATCATTCAATCAGCCCCAGCATTTT CATVDGSFNQPQHF . . TRBJ1-5 TRBV10-2
TGCGCCAGCAGCTCCCCCCCGGGGTTGCAAGAGACCCAGTACTTC CASSSPPGLQETQYF . . TRBJ2-5 TRBV5-1
TGCGCCAGCAGCTTGGCCGGGTCTCCCTCGAATGAGCAGTTCTTC CASSLAGSPSNEQFF . few TRBJ2-1 TRBV5-1
TGTGCCAGCCCTCCCGGGACAGGGGTGACGCAGTACTTC CASPPGTGVTQYF TRBD1 few TRBJ2-7 TRBV27
TGCGCCAGCACTTTGGGGGTACCTCCTAACACTGAAGCTTTCTTT CASTLGVPPNTEAFF . . TRBJ1-1 TRBV4-3
TGTGCCAGCCTAAGCATAAGACAGGGTTTGAACACTGAAGCTTTCTTT CASLSIRQGLNTEAFF TRBD1 few TRBJ1-1 TRBV6-5
TGTGCCAGCAGCTTACAGGGTCAAGATACGCAGTATTTT CASSLQGQDTQYF . few TRBJ2-3 TRBV6-6
TGTGCCAGCAGTTTTTATCGGGGAGACAATGAGCAGTTCTTC CASSFYRGDNEQFF . many TRBJ2-1 TRBV28
TGTGCCAGCAGCGACGGGGGCGGGTATAGCAATCAGCCCCAGCATTTT CASSDGGGYSNQPQHF . few TRBJ1-5 TRBV28
TGCAGCGTTGAAGATGGGGCCCCATCGAGCAACTATGGCTACACCTTC CSVEDGAPSSNYGYTF . many TRBJ1-2 TRBV29-1
TGTGCCAGCAGCTTAGGGTCTATAAGGAGCTCACCCCTCCACTTT CASSLGSIRSSPLHF . many TRBJ1-6 TRBV7-9
TGTGCCAGCAGTTTTTGGGAACCTTATAGCTCCTACGAGCAGTACTTC CASSFWEPYSSYEQYF . many TRBJ2-7 TRBV6-5
TGTGCCAGCAGCCAAGACGGCCGCTGGACCCAGCATTTT CASSQDGRWTQHF . many TRBJ1-5 TRBV7-2
TGTGCCAGCAGCTTAGGATTAGCTGGGGCCAACGTCCTGACTTTC CASSLGLAGANVLTF . many TRBJ2-6 TRBV7-2
TGTGCCAGCAGCCACCGGACAATGAACACTGAAGCTTTCTTT CASSHRTMNTEAFF . few TRBJ1-1 TRBV7-9
TGCAGTGCTAGAGATGTGGCGGGGTCCGGTGAGCAGTTCTTC CSARDVAGSGEQFF . many TRBJ2-1 TRBV20-1
TGTGCCAGCAGCTTAAATGGAAACACCATATATTTT CASSLNGNTIYF . many TRBJ1-3 TRBV7-2
TGTGCCAGCAGCCAGTTCTTAGGGGGCATCTCCTACGAGCAGTACTTC CASSQFLGGISYEQYF TRBD1 . TRBJ2-7 TRBV14
TGTGCCATTGGGACTAGCGGGTACGAGCAGTACTTC CAIGTSGYEQYF TRBD2 . TRBJ2-7 TRBV6-2/TRBV6-3
TGTGCCAGCTCACGGGGGGACATGGGGTATCCCCAGCATTTT CASSRGDMGYPQHF . many TRBJ1-5 TRBV18
TGTGCCAGCAGTTACGGGGCTAGCGGGAGAAGGACCCAGTACTTC CASSYGASGRRTQYF TRBD2 . TRBJ2-5 TRBV6-5
TGTGCCAGCAGCTCGTACAGCTCCCAAGAGACCCAGTACTTC CASSSYSSQETQYF . many TRBJ2-5 TRBV7-2
TGTGCCACCTCCTGGCGGGCTCATGGGGCGCCTGTTAATGAGCAGTTCTTC CATSWRAHGAPVNEQFF . . TRBJ2-1 TRBV19
TGCGCCAGCAGCGGGACATTGAACACTGAAGCTTTCTTT CASSGTLNTEAFF . many TRBJ1-1 TRBV10-1
TGCAGTGCCCCGGGGCTATATGGCTACACCTTC CSAPGLYGYTF . . TRBJ1-2 TRBV20-1
TGTGCCAGCAGTTATCCAGGGGGCAGTCGAGCAGCTTTCTTT CASSYPGGSRAAFF TRBD1 many TRBJ1-1 TRBV6-2/TRBV6-3
TGTGCCAGCAGTTTAGGAGCAGGCCTAAGCACAGATACGCAGTATTTT CASSLGAGLSTDTQYF . . TRBJ2-3 TRBV12-3/TRBV12-4
TGTGCCAGCAGCAAAGGGTCTAATAGGGGCCTGGAACCCCAGCATTTT CASSKGSNRGLEPQHF . many TRBJ1-5 TRBV21-1
TGTGCCAGCAGCCTCGAGAAGTCACGGACAGATACGCAGTATTTT CASSLEKSRTDTQYF . many TRBJ2-3 TRBV28
TGTGCCAGCAGCTGGGGCAGCGGGAGGCGAGAGACCCAGTACTTC CASSWGSGRRETQYF TRBD2 few TRBJ2-5 TRBV7-3
TGTGCCAGCAGCTTAGCCCGCGGGGGAGACCTAAAGAACACTGAAGCTTTCTTT CASSLARGGDLKNTEAFF . many TRBJ1-1 TRBV7-9
TGTGCCAGCAGGAGGACATACAATGAGCAGTTCTTC CASRRTYNEQFF . . TRBJ2-1 TRBV7-2
TGTGCCACCTCAGGGCAGGGGGCTGGCAAAAACATTCAGTACTTC CATSGQGAGKNIQYF TRBD1 many TRBJ2-4 TRBV15
TGTGCCAGCTCCCGAGAAGGAGGAGGACAGCCCCAGCATTTT CASSREGGGQPQHF . many TRBJ1-5 TRBV18
TGTGCCAGTCTAACTAGCGGGAGGGCCTACGAGCAGTACTTC CASLTSGRAYEQYF TRBD2 . TRBJ2-7 TRBV6-2/TRBV6-3
TGTGCCATCAGTGAAAGTCAGCCCCAGCATTTT CAISESQPQHF . . TRBJ1-5 TRBV10-3
TGCAGCGTTGATAGTGGAACTGAAGCTTTCTTT CSVDSGTEAFF . many TRBJ1-1 TRBV29-1
TGCAGCGTTGGATTGTGGGGGACAGGTGATACGCAGTATTTT CSVGLWGTGDTQYF TRBD1 many TRBJ2-3 TRBV29-1
TGTGCCAGCAGCCAAGGACTAGCGGGAGCCACCGAGCAGTACTTC CASSQGLAGATEQYF TRBD2 . TRBJ2-7 TRBV7-2
TGCGCCAGCAGTGAGTCACGACTAGTGAACACCGGGGAGCTGTTTTTT CASSESRLVNTGELFF . many TRBJ2-2 TRBV10-1